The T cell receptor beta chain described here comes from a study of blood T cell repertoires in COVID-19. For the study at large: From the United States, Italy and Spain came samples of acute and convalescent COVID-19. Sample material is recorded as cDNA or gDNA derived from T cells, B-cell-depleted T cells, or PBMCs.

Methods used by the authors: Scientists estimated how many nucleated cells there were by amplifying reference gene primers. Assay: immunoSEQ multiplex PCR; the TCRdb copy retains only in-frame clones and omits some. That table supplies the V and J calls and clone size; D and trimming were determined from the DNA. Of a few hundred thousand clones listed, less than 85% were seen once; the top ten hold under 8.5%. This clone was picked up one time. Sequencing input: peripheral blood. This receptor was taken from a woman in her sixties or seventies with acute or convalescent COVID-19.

DNA of the CDR3: TGTGCCAGCAGTGTAAGGGGCGGGGAGCTGTTTTTT. It codes for CASSVRGGELFF. This chain links TRBV2 with TRBJ2-2; weak D call: TRBD1 (5 bases). This CDR3 has 12 residues. With 4 bases removed from V and 7 bases from J, the gap between germline ends came to 7 bases. Germline V gives CDR1 SNHLY, CDR2 FYNNEI.